This T cell receptor beta chain derives from a study of T cells after yellow fever vaccination. Study conclusions and caveats: Among primary-vaccination clones, most reappeared after the booster, at just under 98% for CD4 and 88% for CD8.

This clonotype appeared many times. Its antigen is unknown. The study made its TCR cDNA through 5'RACE template switching. That step introduced a universal primer site along with UMIs. TCRdb re-called the 5' RACE reads with MiXCR, one entry per CDR3 protein. The sample comprises 150,000 or so distinct CDR3 sequences, more than 5.5% of which are singletons, and 2.5% to 3% rests with the top ten. The material was CD4+ T cells sorted from PBMCs, obtained roughly 5 days after the first yellow fever vaccination. The source is a man aged 18-30 years who received the YFV17D yellow fever vaccine.

The CDR3 protein is CASSLMDRIYGYTF. The DNA of the CDR3 is TGTGCCAGCAGTTTAATGGACAGAATCTATGGCTACACCTTC. The chain is built from TRBV12-3 or TRBV12-4 and TRBJ1-2; maybe TRBD1 (6 bases). The CDR3 is 14 amino acids. Trimming shortened V by 2 bases and J by 4 bases, and 11 bases separated the two germline ends.